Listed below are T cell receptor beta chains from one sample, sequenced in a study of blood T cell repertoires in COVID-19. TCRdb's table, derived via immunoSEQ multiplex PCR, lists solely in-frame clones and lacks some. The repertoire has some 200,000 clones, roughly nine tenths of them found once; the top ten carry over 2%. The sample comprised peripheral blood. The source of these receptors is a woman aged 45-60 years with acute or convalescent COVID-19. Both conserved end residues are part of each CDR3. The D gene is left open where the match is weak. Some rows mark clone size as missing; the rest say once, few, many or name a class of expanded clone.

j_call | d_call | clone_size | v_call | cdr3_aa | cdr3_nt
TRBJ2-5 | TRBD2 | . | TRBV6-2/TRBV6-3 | CASSRGRMAGGETQYF | TGTGCCAGCAGCCGAGGGAGGATGGCGGGAGGAGAGACCCAGTACTTC
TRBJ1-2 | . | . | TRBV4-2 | CASSQDRSNYGYTF | TGTGCCAGCAGCCAAGATCGGTCTAACTATGGCTACACCTTC
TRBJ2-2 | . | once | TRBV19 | CASSIGRGNTGELFF | TGTGCCAGTAGTATCGGGCGGGGTAATACCGGGGAGCTGTTTTTT
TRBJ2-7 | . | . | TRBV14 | CASSQGGPWVNYEQYF | TGTGCCAGCAGCCAAGGGGGCCCCTGGGTAAACTACGAGCAGTACTTC
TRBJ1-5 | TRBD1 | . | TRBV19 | CASSIGDRVQPQHF | TGTGCCAGTAGTATAGGGGACAGGGTCCAGCCCCAGCATTTT
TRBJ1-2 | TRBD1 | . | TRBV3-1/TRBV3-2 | CASSLLRDRGTGYTF | TGTGCCAGCAGCTTACTCCGGGACAGGGGTACGGGCTACACCTTC
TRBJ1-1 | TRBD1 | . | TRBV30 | CAWSRGRRGNTEAFF | TGTGCCTGGAGCAGGGGGCGCCGGGGGAACACTGAAGCTTTCTTT
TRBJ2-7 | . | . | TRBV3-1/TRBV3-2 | CASSSLEYEQYF | TGTGCCAGCAGCTCACTAGAGTACGAGCAGTACTTC
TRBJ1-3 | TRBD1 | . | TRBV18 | CASSPDRQGNTIYF | TGTGCCAGCTCACCGGACAGGCAAGGAAACACCATATATTTT
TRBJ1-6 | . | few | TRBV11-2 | CASSLESGMDSPLHF | TGTGCCAGCAGCTTAGAGTCGGGGATGGATTCACCCCTCCACTTT
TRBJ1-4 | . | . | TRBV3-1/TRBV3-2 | CASSQRGGANEKLFF | TGTGCCAGCAGCCAACGGGGGGGCGCAAACGAAAAACTGTTTTTT
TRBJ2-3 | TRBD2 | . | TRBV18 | CASSLTSGGSYTQYF | TGTGCCAGCTCGCTTACTAGCGGGGGGTCATATACGCAGTATTTT
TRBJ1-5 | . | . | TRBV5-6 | CASSLSGTPNQPQHF | TGTGCCAGCAGCTTGTCCGGGACACCCAATCAGCCCCAGCATTTT
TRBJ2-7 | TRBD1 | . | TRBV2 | CASSVRRDRVYEQYF | TGTGCCAGCAGTGTCCGCCGGGACAGGGTGTACGAGCAGTACTTC
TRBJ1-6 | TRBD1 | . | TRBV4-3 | CASSQDPRQGSSSYNSPLHF | TGCGCCAGCAGCCAAGATCCGAGACAGGGGTCGAGCTCCTATAATTCACCCCTCCACTTT
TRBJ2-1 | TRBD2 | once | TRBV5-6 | CASSLAVLAGVYEQFF | TGTGCCAGCAGCTTGGCGGTTCTAGCGGGAGTCTATGAGCAGTTCTTC
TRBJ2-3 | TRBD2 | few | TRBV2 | CASTTRLAGDFSTDTQYF | TGTGCCAGCACCACGCGACTAGCGGGGGACTTTTCCACAGATACGCAGTATTTT
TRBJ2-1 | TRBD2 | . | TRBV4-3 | CASSQDQRTSGGAEQFF | TGCGCCAGCAGCCAAGATCAGCGGACTAGCGGGGGGGCTGAGCAGTTCTTC
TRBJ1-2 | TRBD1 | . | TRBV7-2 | CASSQTGGVGYGYTF | TGTGCCAGCAGTCAGACAGGGGGGGTCGGCTATGGCTACACCTTC
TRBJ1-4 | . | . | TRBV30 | CAWSVANEKLFF | TGTGCCTGGAGTGTAGCGAATGAAAAACTGTTTTTT
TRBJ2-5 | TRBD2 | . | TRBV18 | CASSTGLGELETQYF | TGTGCCAGCTCAACGGGACTAGGGGAATTGGAGACCCAGTACTTC
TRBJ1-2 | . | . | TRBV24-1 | CATSDRTANYGYTF | TGTGCCACCAGTGATCGGACAGCTAACTATGGCTACACCTTC
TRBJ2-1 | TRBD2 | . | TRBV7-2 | CASSSRLAANNEQFF | TGTGCCAGCAGCTCTAGACTAGCGGCTAACAATGAGCAGTTCTTC
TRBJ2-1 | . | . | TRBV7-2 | CASSQERLYNEQFF | TGTGCCAGCAGCCAGGAACGGCTTTACAATGAGCAGTTCTTC
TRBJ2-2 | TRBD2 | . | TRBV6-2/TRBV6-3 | CASSYLLVGLGIPLFF | TGTGCCAGCAGTTACCTTTTGGTGGGACTAGGAATACCCCTGTTTTTT
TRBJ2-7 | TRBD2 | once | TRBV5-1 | CASSLDSGTLRGEQYF | TGCGCCAGCAGCTTGGACAGCGGGACGCTGCGGGGCGAGCAGTACTTC
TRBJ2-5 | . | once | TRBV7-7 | CASAGTFGGETQYF | TGTGCCAGCGCCGGGACATTTGGCGGAGAGACCCAGTACTTC
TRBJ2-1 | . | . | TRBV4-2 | CASSPTLSSYNEQFF | TGTGCCAGCAGCCCGACTCTTAGCTCCTACAATGAGCAGTTCTTC
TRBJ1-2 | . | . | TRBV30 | CAWSQTTADFEGGYTF | TGTGCCTGGAGTCAAACGACAGCCGACTTCGAAGGTGGCTACACCTTC
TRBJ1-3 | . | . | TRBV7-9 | CASSPVSYGNTIYF | TGTGCCAGCAGCCCTGTTTCTTATGGAAACACCATATATTTT
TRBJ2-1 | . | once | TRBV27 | CASSSLGDNEQFF | TGTGCCAGCAGTTCTCTCGGGGACAATGAGCAGTTCTTC
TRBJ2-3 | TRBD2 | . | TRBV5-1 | CASSFTGAGADTQYF | TGCGCCAGCAGCTTCACGGGAGCGGGAGCAGATACGCAGTATTTT
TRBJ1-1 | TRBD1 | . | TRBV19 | CASTHTGVNTEAFF | TGTGCCAGTACTCACACAGGGGTAAACACTGAAGCTTTCTTT
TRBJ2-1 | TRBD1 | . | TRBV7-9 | CASRKGQGVEDEQFF | TGTGCCTCACGAAAAGGGCAGGGGGTCGAGGATGAGCAGTTCTTC
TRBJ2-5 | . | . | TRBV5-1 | CASSFGGEETQYF | TGCGCCAGCAGCTTCGGGGGAGAAGAGACCCAGTACTTC
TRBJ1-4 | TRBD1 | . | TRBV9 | CASSIAGGGGEKLFF | TGTGCCAGCAGCATCGCAGGGGGCGGCGGTGAAAAACTGTTTTTT
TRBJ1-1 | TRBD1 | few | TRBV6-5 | CASRETGGITEAFF | TGTGCCAGCAGAGAGACAGGGGGCATAACTGAAGCTTTCTTT
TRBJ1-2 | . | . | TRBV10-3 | CAISESSAARIPFYGYTF | TGTGCCATCAGTGAGTCTTCAGCGGCACGAATTCCCTTTTATGGCTACACCTTC
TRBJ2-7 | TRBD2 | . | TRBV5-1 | CASSSPSPGGLSYEQYF | TGCGCCAGCAGCTCCCCCTCCCCGGGGGGTCTCTCCTACGAGCAGTACTTC
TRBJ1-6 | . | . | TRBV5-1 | CASSSFRNSPLHF | TGCGCCAGCAGCTCCTTCAGGAATTCACCCCTCCACTTT
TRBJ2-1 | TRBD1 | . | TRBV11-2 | CASSLDLGQGAREQFF | TGTGCCAGCAGCTTAGATCTCGGACAGGGGGCTCGTGAGCAGTTCTTC
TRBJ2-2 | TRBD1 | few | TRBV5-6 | CASTLTGGRGELFF | TGTGCCAGCACGCTGACAGGGGGACGAGGGGAGCTGTTTTTT
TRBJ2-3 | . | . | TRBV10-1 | CASSNAQTSTDTQYF | TGCGCCAGCAGCAACGCCCAAACTAGCACAGATACGCAGTATTTT
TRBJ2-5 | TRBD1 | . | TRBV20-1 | CSKGTEGAQYF | TGCAGCAAAGGGACAGAAGGAGCCCAGTACTTC
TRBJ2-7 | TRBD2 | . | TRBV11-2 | CASSPSGLAGGEQYF | TGTGCCAGCAGCCCCTCTGGACTAGCGGGGGGTGAGCAGTACTTC
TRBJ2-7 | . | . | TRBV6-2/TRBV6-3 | CASSYGRTYEQYF | TGTGCCAGCAGTTACGGCAGGACCTACGAGCAGTACTTC
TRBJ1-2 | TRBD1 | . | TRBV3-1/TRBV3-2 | CASSLQQGASGYGYTF | TGTGCCAGCAGCCTCCAACAGGGGGCAAGCGGCTATGGCTACACCTTC
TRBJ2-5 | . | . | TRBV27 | CASSFRGQETQYF | TGTGCCAGCAGTTTCCGGGGACAAGAGACCCAGTACTTC
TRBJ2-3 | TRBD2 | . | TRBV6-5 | CASSYPASGGADTQYF | TGTGCCAGCAGTTACCCCGCTAGCGGGGGTGCAGATACGCAGTATTTT
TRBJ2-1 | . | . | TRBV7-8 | CASSPRDNEQFF | TGTGCCAGCTCTCCGAGGGACAATGAGCAGTTCTTC
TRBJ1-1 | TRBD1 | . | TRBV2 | CASNRDRVGDTEAFF | TGTGCCAGCAATAGGGACAGGGTTGGGGACACTGAAGCTTTCTTT
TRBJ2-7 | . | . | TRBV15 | CATSFGGDYYEQYF | TGTGCCACCAGCTTCGGCGGAGATTACTACGAGCAGTACTTC
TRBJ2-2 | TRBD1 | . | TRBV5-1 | CASSTGTGYTGELFF | TGCGCCAGCAGCACCGGGACAGGGTACACCGGGGAGCTGTTTTTT
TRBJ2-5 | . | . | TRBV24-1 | CATSDFTRRGVETQYF | TGTGCCACCAGTGATTTCACCCGCAGGGGGGTGGAGACCCAGTACTTC
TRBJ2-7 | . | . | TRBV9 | CASSVGLGATYEQYF | TGTGCCAGCAGCGTAGGTCTGGGGGCAACCTACGAGCAGTACTTC